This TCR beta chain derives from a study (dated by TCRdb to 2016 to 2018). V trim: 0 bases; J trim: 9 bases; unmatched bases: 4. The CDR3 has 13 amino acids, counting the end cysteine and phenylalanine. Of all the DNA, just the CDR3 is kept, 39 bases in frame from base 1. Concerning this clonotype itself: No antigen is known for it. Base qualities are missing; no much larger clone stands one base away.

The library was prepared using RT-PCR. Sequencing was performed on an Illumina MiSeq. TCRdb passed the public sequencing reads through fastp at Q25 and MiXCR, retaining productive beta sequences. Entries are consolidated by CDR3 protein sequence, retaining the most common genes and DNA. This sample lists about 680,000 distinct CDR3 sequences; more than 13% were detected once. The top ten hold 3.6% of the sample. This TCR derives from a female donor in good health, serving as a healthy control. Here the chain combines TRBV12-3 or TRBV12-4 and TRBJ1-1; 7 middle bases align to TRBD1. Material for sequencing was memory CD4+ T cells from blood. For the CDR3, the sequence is CASSLARGSQAFF. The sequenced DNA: TGTGCCAGCAGTTTAGCCAGGGGGTCCCAAGCTTTCTTT.